This T cell receptor beta chain was retrieved from a study of T cells in localized non-small cell lung cancer. With 4 bases clipped from V and 4 bases from J, the junction kept 9 bases outside the gene matches. Looked up from germline, CDR1 is SGHTS and CDR2 is YDEGEE. The CDR3 sequence is 16 residues long. Study-wide points: Among the top 100 tumor clones, a median about 52 appeared in adjacent lung. Because only a single region of the tumor was sequenced, heterogeneity remains possible. Maximal T cell clonality occurred in uninvolved adjacent lung, with tumor ranking below it.

On this clone itself: The target antigen is unknown.

Data came from immunoSEQ multiplex PCR; TCRdb stores just in-frame clones and leaves some out. The sample shows fewer than 35,000 clones, approximately 94% of them seen only once. The source material was peripheral blood, sampled before any cancer treatment. This receptor was identified in a woman aged 40-69 years with stage I lung adenocarcinoma. V usage is TRBV5-8 and J usage is TRBJ2-1; the match to TRBD1 covers 9 bases. Here the CDR3 DNA reads TGTGCCAGCAGCCCTCCGGACAGGGGTCGATACAATGAGCAGTTCTTC. This translates into CASSPPDRGRYNEQFF.